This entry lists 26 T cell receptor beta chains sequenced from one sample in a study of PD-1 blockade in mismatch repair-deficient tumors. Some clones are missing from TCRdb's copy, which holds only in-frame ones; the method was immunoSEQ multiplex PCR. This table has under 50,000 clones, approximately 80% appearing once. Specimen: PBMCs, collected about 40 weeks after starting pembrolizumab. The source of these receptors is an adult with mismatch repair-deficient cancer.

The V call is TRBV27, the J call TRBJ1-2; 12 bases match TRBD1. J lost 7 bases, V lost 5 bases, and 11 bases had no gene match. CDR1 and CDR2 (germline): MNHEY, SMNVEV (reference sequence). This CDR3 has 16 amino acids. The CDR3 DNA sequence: TGTGCCAGCAGTCTAGACCCGGGACAGGGGGCTCGTGGCTACACCTTC. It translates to CASSLDPGQGARGYTF.

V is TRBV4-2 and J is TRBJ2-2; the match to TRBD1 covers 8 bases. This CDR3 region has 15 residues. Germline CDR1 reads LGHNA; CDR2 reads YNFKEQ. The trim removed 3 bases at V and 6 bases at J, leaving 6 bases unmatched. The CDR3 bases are TGTGCCAGCAGCCACCCCGGACAGGGTGCCGGGGAGCTGTTTTTT. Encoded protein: CASSHPGQGAGELFF.

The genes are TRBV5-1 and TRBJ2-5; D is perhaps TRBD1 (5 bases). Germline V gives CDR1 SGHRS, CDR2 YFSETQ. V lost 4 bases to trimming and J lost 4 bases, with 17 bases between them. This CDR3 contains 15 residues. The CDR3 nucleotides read TGCGCCAGCAGCGCCACAGTAAGGCAGGGAGAGACCCAGTACTTC. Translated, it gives CASSATVRQGETQYF.

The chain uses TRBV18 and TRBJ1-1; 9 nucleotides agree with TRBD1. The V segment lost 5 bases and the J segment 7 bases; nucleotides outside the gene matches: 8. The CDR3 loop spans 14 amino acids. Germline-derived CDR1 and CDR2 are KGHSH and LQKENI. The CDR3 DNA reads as TGTGCCAGCTCATACGGACAGGGGTACGGTGAAGCTTTCTTT. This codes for CASSYGQGYGEAFF. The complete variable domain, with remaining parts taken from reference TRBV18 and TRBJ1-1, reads NAGVMQNPRHLVRRRGQEARLRCSPMKGHSHVYWYRQLPEEGLKFMVYLQKENIIDESGMPKERFSAEFPKEGPSILRIQQVVRGDSAAYFCASSYGQGYGEAFFGQGTRLTVV.

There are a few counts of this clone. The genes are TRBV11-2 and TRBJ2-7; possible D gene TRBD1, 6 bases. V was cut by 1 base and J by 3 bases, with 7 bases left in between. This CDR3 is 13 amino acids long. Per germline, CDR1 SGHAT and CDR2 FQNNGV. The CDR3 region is CASSLVQGYEQYF. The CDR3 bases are TGTGCCAGCAGCTTAGTACAGGGCTACGAGCAGTACTTC.

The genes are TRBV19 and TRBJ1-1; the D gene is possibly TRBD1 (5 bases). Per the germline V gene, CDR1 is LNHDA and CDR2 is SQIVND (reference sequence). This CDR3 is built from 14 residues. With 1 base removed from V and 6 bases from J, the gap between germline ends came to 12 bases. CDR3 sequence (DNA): TGTGCCAGTAGTATAGGGGGGGAGGGATCTGAAGCTTTCTTT. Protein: CASSIGGEGSEAFF.

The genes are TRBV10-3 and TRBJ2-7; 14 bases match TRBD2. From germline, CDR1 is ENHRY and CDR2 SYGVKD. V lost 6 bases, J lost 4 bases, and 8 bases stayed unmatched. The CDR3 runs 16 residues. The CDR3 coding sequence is TGTGCCATCAGGGGGACTAGCGGGAGTAAGGGATACGAGCAGTACTTC. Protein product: CAIRGTSGSKGYEQYF.

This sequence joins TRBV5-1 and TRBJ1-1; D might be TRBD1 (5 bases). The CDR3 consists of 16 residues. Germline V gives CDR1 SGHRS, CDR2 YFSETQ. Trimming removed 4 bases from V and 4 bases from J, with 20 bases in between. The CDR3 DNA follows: TGCGCCAGCAGCCCCATGGGCGCGGGGGAGGGCACTGAAGCTTTCTTT. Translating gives CASSPMGAGEGTEAFF.

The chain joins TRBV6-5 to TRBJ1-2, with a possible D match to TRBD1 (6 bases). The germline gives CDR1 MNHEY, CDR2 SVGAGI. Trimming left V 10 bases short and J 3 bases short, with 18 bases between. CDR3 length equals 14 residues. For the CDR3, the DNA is TGTGCCACCGTCGGGGGGGGCGCGGACTATGGCTACACCTTC. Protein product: CATVGGGADYGYTF.

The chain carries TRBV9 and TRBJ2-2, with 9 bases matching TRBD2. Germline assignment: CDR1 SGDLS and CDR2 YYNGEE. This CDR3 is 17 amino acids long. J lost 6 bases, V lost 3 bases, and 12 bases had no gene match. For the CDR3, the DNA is TGTGCCAGCAGCGCCCCGGGACTAGCAAGTCTGCCCGGGGAGCTGTTTTTT. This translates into CASSAPGLASLPGELFF.

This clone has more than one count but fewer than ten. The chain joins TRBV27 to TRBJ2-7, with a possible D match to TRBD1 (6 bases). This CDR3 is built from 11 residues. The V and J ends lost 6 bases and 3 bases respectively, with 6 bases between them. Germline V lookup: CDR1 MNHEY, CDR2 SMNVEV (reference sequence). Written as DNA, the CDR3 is TGTGCCAGCAGCAGGGGCTACGAGCAGTACTTC. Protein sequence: CASSRGYEQYF.

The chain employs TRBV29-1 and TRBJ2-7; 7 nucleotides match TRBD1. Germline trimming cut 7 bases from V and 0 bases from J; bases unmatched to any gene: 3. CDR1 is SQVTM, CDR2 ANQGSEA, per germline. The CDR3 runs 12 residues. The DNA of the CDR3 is TGCAGCGCGACAGGGAACTCCTACGAGCAGTACTTC. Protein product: CSATGNSYEQYF.

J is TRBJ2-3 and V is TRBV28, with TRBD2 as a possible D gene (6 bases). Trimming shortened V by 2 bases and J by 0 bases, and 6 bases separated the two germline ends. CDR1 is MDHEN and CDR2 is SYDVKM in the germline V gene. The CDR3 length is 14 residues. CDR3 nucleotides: TGTGCCAGCAGTTTAGGGACTAGCACAGATACGCAGTATTTT. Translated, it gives CASSLGTSTDTQYF.

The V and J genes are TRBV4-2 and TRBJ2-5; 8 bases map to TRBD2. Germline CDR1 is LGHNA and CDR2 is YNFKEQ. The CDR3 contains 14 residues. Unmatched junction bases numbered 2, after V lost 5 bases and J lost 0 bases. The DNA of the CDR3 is TGTGCCAGCAGCAATAGCGGGGACCAAGAGACCCAGTACTTC. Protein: CASSNSGDQETQYF.

CDR3 in DNA: TGTGCCAGCAGTCGACACGGAGGGTCTACGCAGTATTTT. It encodes CASSRHGGSTQYF. This chain connects TRBV28 to TRBJ2-3; TRBD2 might be the D (6 bases). This CDR3 region has 13 residues. V dropped 5 bases and J dropped 8 bases, with 14 bases sitting between them. Per the germline V gene, CDR1 is MDHEN and CDR2 is SYDVKM.

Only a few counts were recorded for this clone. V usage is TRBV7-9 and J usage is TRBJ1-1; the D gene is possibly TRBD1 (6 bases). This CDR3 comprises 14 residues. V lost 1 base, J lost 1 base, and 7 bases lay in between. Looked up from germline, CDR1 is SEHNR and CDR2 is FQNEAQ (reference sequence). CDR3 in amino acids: CASSLEGGNTEAFF. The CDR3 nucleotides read TGTGCCAGCAGCTTAGAAGGGGGGAACACTGAAGCTTTCTTT.

The CDR3: CASSLTLVPTDTQYF. CDR3 DNA sequence: TGTGCCAGCAGCTTAACGTTAGTCCCCACAGATACGCAGTATTTT. This chain joins TRBV7-3 and TRBJ2-3; D gene uncertain. The CDR3 is made up of 15 amino acids. The germline gives CDR1 SGHTA, CDR2 FQGTGA. Trimming shortened V by 0 bases and J by 2 bases, and 9 bases separated the two germline ends.

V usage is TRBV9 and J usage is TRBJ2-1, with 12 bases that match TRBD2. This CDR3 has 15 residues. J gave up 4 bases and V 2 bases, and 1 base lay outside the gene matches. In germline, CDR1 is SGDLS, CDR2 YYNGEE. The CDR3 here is CASSVLAGGYNEQFF. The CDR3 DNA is TGTGCCAGCAGCGTTCTAGCGGGAGGGTACAATGAGCAGTTCTTC.

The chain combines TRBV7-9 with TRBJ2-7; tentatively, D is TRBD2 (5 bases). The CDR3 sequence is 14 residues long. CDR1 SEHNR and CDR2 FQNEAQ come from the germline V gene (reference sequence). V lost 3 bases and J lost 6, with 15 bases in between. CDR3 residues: CASSLGLPGIEQYF. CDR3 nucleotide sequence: TGTGCCAGCAGCTTGGGGTTACCCGGGATCGAGCAGTACTTC.

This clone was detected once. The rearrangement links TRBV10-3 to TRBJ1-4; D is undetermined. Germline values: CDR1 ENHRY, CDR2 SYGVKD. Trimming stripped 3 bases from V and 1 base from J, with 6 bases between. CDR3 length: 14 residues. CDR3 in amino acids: CAISDEGTNEKLFF. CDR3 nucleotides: TGTGCCATCAGTGATGAGGGAACTAATGAAAAACTGTTTTTT.

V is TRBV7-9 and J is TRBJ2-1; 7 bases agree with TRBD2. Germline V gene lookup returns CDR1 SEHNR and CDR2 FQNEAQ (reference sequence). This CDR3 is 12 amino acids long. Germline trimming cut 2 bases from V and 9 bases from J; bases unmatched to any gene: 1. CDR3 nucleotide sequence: TGTGCCAGCAGCTTAATAGCGGGTGAGCAGTTCTTC. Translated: CASSLIAGEQFF.

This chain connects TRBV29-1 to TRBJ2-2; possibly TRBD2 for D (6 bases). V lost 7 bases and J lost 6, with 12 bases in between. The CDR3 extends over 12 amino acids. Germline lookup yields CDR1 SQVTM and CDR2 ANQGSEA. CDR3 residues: CSAHRGSGELFF. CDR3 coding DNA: TGCAGCGCCCACCGGGGGTCCGGGGAGCTGTTTTTT.

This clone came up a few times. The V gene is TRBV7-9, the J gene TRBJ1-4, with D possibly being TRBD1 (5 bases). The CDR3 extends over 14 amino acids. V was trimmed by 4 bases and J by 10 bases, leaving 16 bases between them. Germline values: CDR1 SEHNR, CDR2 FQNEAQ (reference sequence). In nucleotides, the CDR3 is TGTGCCAGCAGCTCCGTGGCAGGGTTGGGAAAACTGTTTTTT. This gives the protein CASSSVAGLGKLFF.

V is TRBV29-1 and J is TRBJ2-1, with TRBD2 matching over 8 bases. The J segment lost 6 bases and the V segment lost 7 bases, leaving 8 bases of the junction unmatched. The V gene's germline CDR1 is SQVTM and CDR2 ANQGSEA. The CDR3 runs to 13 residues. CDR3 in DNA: TGCAGCGGACGGACGGGGGGGACCAATGAGCAGTTCTTC. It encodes CSGRTGGTNEQFF.

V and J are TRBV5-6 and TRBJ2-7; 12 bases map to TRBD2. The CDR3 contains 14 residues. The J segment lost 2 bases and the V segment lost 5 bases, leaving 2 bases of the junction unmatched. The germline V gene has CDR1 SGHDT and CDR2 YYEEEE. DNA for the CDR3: TGTGCCAGCAGACTAGCGGGAGGTACCTACGAGCAGTACTTC. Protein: CASRLAGGTYEQYF.

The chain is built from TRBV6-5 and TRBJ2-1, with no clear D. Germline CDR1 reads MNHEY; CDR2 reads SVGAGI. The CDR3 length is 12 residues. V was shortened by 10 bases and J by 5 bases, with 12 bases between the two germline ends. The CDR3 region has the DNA TGTGCCACCCATGAGGCTGACAATGAGCAGTTCTTC. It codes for CATHEADNEQFF.